This T cell receptor beta chain is from a study of identical twins. This clonotype has at least ten counts. Antigen unknown. General study points: Insertions were fewer in abundant cord blood beta clonotypes, whereas memory repertoires showed none of this pattern.

TCRdb used MiXCR to reprocess the 5' RACE reads, holding one entry per CDR3 protein. The table lists 500,000 or so distinct CDR3 sequences, around 14% of them singletons. This sample also belongs to another study, concerning yellow fever vaccine responses in identical twins.

Input material: CD4+ T cells sorted from blood. This clonotype originated in a woman between 18 and 29 years old in good health.

This CDR3 is CASSAGIGSDTQYF. The CDR3 DNA reads TGCGCCAGCAGCGCTGGTATAGGGTCAGATACGCAGTATTTT. The J gene is TRBJ2-3, the V gene TRBV5-1; no clear D gene. CDR1 is SGHRS and CDR2 is YFSETQ in the germline V gene. The CDR3 is made up of 14 amino acids. The V end was cut by 4 bases, the J end by 4 bases, with 13 bases between. The whole variable domain, remainder taken from reference TRBV5-1 and TRBJ2-3, is KAGVTQTPRYLIKTRGQQVTLSCSPISGHRSVSWYQQTPGQGLQFLFEYFSETQRNKGNFPGRFSGRQFSNSRSEMNVSTLELGDSALYLCASSAGIGSDTQYFGPGTRLTVL.